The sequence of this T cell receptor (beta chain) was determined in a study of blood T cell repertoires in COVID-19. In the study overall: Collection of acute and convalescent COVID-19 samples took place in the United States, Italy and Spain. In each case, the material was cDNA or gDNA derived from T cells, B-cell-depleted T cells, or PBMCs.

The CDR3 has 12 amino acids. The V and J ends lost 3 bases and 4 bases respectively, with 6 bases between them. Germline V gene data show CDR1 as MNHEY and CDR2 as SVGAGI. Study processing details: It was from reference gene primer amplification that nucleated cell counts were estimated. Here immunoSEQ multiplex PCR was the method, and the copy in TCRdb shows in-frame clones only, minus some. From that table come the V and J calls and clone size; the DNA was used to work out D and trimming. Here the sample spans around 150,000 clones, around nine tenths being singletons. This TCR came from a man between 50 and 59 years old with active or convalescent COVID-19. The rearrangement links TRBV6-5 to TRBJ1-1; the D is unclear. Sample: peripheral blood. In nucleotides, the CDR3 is TGTGCCAGCAGTTATAGCCCCACTGAAGCTTTCTTT. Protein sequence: CASSYSPTEAFF.